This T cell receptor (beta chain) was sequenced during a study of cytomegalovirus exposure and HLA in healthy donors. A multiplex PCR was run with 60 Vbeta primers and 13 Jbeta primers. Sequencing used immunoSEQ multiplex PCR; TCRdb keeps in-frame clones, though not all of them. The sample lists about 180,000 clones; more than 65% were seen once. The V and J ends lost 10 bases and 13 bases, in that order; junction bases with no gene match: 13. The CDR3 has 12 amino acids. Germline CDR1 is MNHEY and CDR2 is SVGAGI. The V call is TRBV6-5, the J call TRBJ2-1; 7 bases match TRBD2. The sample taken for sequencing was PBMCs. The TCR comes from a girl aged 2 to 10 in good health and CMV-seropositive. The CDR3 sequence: CATKGTTGDQFF. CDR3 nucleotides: TGTGCCACCAAGGGGACTACTGGAGATCAGTTCTTC.